Below, 3 T cell receptor beta chains from the same sample are listed, as sequenced in a study of tumor and adjacent non-tumor tissue in lung cancer. RNA was extracted from bulk tissue without any cell sorting. This non-tumor lung sample came from over 3 cm beyond the tumor edge. Three rounds of nested PCR, following a modified ARM-PCR protocol, produced the TCRbeta library. TCRdb re-derived calls from the multiplex PCR reads in MiXCR, one entry per CDR3 protein. The profile covers 90,000 to 100,000 distinct CDR3 sequences, with less than 85% appearing a single time and roughly 29% taken by the ten largest. Sequencing was carried out using distant non-tumor lung tissue. The receptor source for this set is a man aged 60 to 69 with small cell lung cancer.

Points on this clonotype: Compared with germline, one end of the junction differs, possibly owing to a read error. This chain joins TRBV4-1 and TRBJ2-1; D is ambiguous. CDR1 is MGHRA and CDR2 is YSYEKL in the germline V gene. This CDR3 spans 15 amino acids. The CDR3 bases are TGCACCAGCAGCCTCATCGAAGCGTCCTATAATGAGCAGTTCTTC. Its translation: CTSSLIEASYNEQFF.

This clonotype was seen a handful of times. This may be a read error, as it is one base from a much larger clone. DNA for the CDR3: TGCAATGCTAGAGCCGGAGCTAGCGGGACCTTAGATACGCAGTATTTT. Its protein is CNARAGASGTLDTQYF. The chain has TRBV20-1 and TRBJ2-3; 9 bases fit TRBD2. In germline, CDR1 is DFQATT, CDR2 SNEGSKA (reference sequence). This CDR3 has 16 residues.

By share of the sample, this clonotype is medium-sized (0.01 to 0.1%). The chain employs TRBV20-1 and TRBJ2-5; 9 bases line up with TRBD1. The CDR3 extends over 13 amino acids. CDR1 and CDR2 (germline): DFQATT, SNEGSKA (reference sequence). The V gene end was trimmed by 3 bases and the J gene end by 2 bases; junction bases not matched to a gene: 1. CDR3 residues: CSARTGGQETQYF. The CDR3 DNA sequence: TGCAGTGCTAGGACAGGGGGGCAAGAGACCCAGTACTTC.